This T cell receptor (beta chain) was obtained from a study of blood T cell repertoires in COVID-19. Study background: Collection of acute and convalescent COVID-19 samples took place in the United States, Italy and Spain. PBMCs, B-cell-depleted T cells, or T cells were the source of the cDNA or gDNA that made up the material.

Original processing notes: Estimates of nucleated cell counts were drawn from the amplification of reference gene primers. This table comes from immunoSEQ multiplex PCR, and its TCRdb copy is limited to in-frame clones, with some not included. V and J calls and clone size follow that table, whereas D and trimming were derived from the DNA. The sample contains 95,000 to 100,000 clones, roughly nine tenths of which appear only once. This clone has just one count. CDR3 length: 17 amino acids. Trimming at V came to 1 base and at J to 2 bases, leaving 6 bases not matched to a gene. The germline V gene has CDR1 LNHDA and CDR2 SQIVND (reference sequence).

The TCR comes from a man aged 45-60 years with acute or convalescent COVID-19. The J gene is TRBJ2-4, the V gene TRBV19; 9 bases align to TRBD2. The sample comprised peripheral blood. The CDR3 protein is CASSIAQTSGPKNIQYF. For the CDR3, the DNA is TGTGCCAGTAGTATAGCCCAGACTAGCGGCCCCAAAAACATTCAGTACTTC.